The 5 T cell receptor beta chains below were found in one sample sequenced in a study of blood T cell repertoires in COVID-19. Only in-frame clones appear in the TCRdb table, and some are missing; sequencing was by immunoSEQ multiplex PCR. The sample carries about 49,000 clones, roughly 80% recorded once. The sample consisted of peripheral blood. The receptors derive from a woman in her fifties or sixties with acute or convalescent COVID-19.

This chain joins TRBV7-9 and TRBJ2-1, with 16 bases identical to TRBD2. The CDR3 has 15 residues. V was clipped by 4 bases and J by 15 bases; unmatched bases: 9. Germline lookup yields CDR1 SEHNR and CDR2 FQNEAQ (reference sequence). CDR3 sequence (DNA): TGTGCCAGCAGCTCTACCGGGACTAGCGGGGGGGTAACGTTCTTC. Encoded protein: CASSSTGTSGGVTFF.

The CDR3 is CASREAGVNTGELFF. CDR3 nucleotides: TGTGCCAGCAGGGAAGCGGGGGTGAACACCGGGGAGCTGTTTTTT. The chain employs TRBV7-2 and TRBJ2-2, with TRBD2 identical over 8 bases. With 6 bases clipped from V and 1 base from J, the junction kept 4 bases outside the gene matches. Germline CDR1 and CDR2: SGHTA and FQGNSA. The CDR3 covers 15 residues.

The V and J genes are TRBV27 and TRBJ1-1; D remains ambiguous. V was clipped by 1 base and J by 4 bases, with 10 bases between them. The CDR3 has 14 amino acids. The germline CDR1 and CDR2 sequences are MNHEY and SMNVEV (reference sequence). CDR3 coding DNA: TGTGCCAGCAGTTTATGGCCGGGAAGCACTGAAGCTTTCTTT. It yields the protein CASSLWPGSTEAFF.

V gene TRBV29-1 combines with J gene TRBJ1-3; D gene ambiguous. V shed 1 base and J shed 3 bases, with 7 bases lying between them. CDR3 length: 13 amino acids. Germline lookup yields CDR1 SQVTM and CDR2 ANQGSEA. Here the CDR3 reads CSVEGGFGNTIYF. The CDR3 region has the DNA TGCAGCGTTGAAGGCGGTTTTGGAAACACCATATATTTT.

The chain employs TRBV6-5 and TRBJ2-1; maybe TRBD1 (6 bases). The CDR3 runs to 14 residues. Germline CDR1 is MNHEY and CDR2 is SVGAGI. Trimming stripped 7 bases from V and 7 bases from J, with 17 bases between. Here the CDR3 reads CASTKGHTGNEQFF. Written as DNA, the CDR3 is TGTGCCAGCACCAAGGGACACACCGGGAATGAGCAGTTCTTC.